Listed below are T cell receptor beta chains from one sample, sequenced in a study of blood T cell repertoires in COVID-19. The protocol was immunoSEQ multiplex PCR, while the TCRdb copy is restricted to in-frame clones and leaves out a portion. In the table there are approximately 150,000 clones, about four fifths of which are singletons. Sequenced input: PBMCs or T cells enriched from blood (not recorded which). These receptors all come from a man between 60 and 75 years old who had recovered from COVID-19. The CDR3 runs from the conserved cysteine through the conserved F or W. A D gene is named only where the DNA matches it firmly. A row's size may be missing; if present it is once, few, many or a size class.

length,size,D,J,V,CDR3,DNA
18,few,TRBD2,TRBJ2-2,TRBV6-6,CASSPTPSSGGAWGELFF,TGTGCCAGCAGTCCTACCCCATCTAGCGGGGGGGCCTGGGGGGAGCTGTTTTTT
16,-,TRBD1,TRBJ1-1,TRBV7-9,CASSKQGPVRNTEAFF,TGTGCCAGCAGCAAACAGGGGCCGGTTCGGAACACTGAAGCTTTCTTT
14,-,-,TRBJ2-5,TRBV7-9,CASSLSGPTGDQYF,TGTGCCAGCAGCTTATCAGGCCCTACCGGCGACCAGTACTTC
14,few,-,TRBJ2-7,TRBV5-4,CASSFLGRLGEQYF,TGTGCCAGCAGCTTCCTAGGCCGTCTCGGCGAGCAGTACTTC
14,-,-,TRBJ2-7,TRBV27,CASSLESHSYEQYF,TGTGCCAGCAGTTTAGAGAGTCATTCCTACGAGCAGTACTTC
17,-,-,TRBJ2-3,TRBV28,CASSSLPRRRSTDTQYF,TGTGCCAGCAGTTCCCTCCCCCGGAGGAGGAGCACAGATACGCAGTATTTT
16,-,TRBD1,TRBJ2-2,TRBV5-4,CASSPEPGQAGGELFF,TGTGCCAGCAGCCCCGAACCGGGACAGGCTGGGGGGGAGCTGTTTTTT
13,-,-,TRBJ2-2,TRBV12-3/TRBV12-4,CASSLGGVGELFF,TGTGCCAGCAGTTTAGGGGGGGTCGGGGAGCTGTTTTTT
15,-,TRBD2,TRBJ2-2,TRBV7-9,CASSLQLAGVGELFF,TGTGCCAGCAGCCTACAACTAGCGGGAGTAGGAGAGCTGTTTTTT
15,-,-,TRBJ2-2,TRBV19,CASSIIPDWGGELFF,TGTGCCAGTAGTATCATCCCGGACTGGGGCGGGGAGCTGTTTTTT
13,-,TRBD1,TRBJ1-3,TRBV28,CASSVGQGRTIYF,TGTGCCAGCAGTGTGGGACAGGGGAGGACCATATATTTT
20,-,TRBD1,TRBJ1-2,TRBV28,CASSLVLTGQGRLENYGYTF,TGTGCCAGCAGTTTGGTCCTCACCGGACAGGGGAGGTTGGAGAACTATGGCTACACCTTC
14,-,TRBD1,TRBJ1-4,TRBV27,CASSFGTGGEKLFF,TGTGCCAGCAGTTTCGGGACAGGGGGTGAAAAACTGTTTTTT
13,-,TRBD1,TRBJ2-4,TRBV29-1,CSVLTQGAGIQYF,TGCAGCGTGCTGACACAGGGGGCGGGCATTCAGTACTTC
15,once,TRBD1,TRBJ1-2,TRBV7-9,CASSLAWTGGDGYTF,TGTGCCAGCAGCTTAGCTTGGACAGGGGGCGATGGCTACACCTTC
14,-,TRBD1,TRBJ1-5,TRBV2,CASRTGVLNQPQHF,TGTGCCAGCAGAACAGGGGTCCTCAATCAGCCCCAGCATTTT
15,-,TRBD2,TRBJ2-3,TRBV12-5,CASGLVAGGTDTQYF,TGTGCTAGTGGTTTGGTAGCGGGAGGGACAGATACGCAGTATTTT
16,few,TRBD1,TRBJ2-3,TRBV28,CASSGGQGGGVSPQYF,TGTGCCAGCAGTGGAGGACAGGGTGGCGGCGTATCTCCGCAGTATTTT
13,-,-,TRBJ1-4,TRBV12-3/TRBV12-4,CASSFGHSEKLFF,TGTGCCAGCAGTTTCGGTCATTCAGAAAAACTGTTTTTT
15,-,TRBD2,TRBJ2-7,TRBV7-3,CASSPGTGLAAKQYF,TGTGCCAGCAGCCCGGGGACGGGACTAGCGGCAAAGCAGTACTTC
14,-,-,TRBJ1-1,TRBV5-4,CASRPSSGNTEAFF,TGTGCCAGCAGACCGTCTTCAGGGAACACTGAAGCTTTCTTT
14,once,TRBD1,TRBJ2-5,TRBV11-2,CASSQGQHQETQYF,TGTGCCAGCAGCCAGGGACAGCACCAAGAGACCCAGTACTTC